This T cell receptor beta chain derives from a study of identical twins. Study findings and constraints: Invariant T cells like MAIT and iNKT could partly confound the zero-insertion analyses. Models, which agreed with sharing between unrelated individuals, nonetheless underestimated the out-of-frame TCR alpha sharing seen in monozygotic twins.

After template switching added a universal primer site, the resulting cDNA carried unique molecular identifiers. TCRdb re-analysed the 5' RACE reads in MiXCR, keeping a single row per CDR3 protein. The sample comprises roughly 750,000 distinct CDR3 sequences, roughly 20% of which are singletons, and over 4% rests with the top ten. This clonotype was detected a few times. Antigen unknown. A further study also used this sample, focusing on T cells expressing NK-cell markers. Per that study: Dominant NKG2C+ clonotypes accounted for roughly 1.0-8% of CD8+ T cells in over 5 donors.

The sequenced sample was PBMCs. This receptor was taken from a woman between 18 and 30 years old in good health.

The DNA for the CDR3 is TGTGCCAGCAGCTTATACCCTAGCGAGCAGTTCTTC. Encoded protein: CASSLYPSEQFF. The chain employs TRBV7-9 and TRBJ2-1, with D perhaps TRBD2 (5 bases). The ends were cut back, 2 bases at V and 10 bases at J, with 9 bases in the middle. The CDR3 is made up of 12 amino acids. Germline values: CDR1 SEHNR, CDR2 FQNEAQ (reference sequence).